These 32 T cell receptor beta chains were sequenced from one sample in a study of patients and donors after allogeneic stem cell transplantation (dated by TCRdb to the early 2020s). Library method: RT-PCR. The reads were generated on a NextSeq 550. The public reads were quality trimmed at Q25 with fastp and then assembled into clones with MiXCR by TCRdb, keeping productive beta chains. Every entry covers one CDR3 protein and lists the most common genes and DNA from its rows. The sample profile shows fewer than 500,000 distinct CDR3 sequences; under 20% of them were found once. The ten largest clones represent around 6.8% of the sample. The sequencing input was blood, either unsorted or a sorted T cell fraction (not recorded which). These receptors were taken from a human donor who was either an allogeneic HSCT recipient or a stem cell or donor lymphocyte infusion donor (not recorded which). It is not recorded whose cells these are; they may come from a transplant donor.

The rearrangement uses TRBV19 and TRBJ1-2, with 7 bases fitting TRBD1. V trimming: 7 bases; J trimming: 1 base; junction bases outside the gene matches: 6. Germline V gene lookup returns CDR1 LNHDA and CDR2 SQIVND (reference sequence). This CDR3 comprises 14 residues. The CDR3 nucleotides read TGTGCCAGTAAAAACAGGGGTAGTAACTATGGCTACACCTTC. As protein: CASKNRGSNYGYTF.

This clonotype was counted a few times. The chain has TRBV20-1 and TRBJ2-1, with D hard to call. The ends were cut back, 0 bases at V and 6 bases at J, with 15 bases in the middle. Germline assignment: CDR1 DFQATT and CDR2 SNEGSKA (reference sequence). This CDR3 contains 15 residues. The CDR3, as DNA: TGCAGTGCTAGAGATTATCAGGCGCAAAGCAATGAGCAGTTCTTC. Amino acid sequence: CSARDYQAQSNEQFF.

The CDR3 coding sequence is TGTGCCAGCAGCTTAGGGTTCGGTAGCGGGACCGCTGAGCAGTTCTTC. The encoded protein is CASSLGFGSGTAEQFF. The chain recombines TRBV7-3 with TRBJ2-1; TRBD2 agrees at 8 bases. The CDR3 spans 16 residues. J gave up 9 bases and V 2 bases, and 12 bases lay outside the gene matches. The V gene's germline CDR1 is SGHTA and CDR2 FQGTGA.

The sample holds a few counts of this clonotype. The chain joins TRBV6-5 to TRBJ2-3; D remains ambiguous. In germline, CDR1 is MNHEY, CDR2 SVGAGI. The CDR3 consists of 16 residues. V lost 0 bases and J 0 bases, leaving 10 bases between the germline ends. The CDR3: CASSYSGAASTDTQYF. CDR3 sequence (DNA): TGTGCCAGCAGTTACTCTGGCGCCGCTAGCACAGATACGCAGTATTTT.

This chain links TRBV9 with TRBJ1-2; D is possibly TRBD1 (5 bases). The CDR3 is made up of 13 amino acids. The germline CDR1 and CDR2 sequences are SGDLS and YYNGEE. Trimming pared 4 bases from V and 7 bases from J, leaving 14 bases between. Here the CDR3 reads CASSPRRGSGYTF. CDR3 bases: TGTGCCAGCAGCCCCCGACGGGGCTCTGGCTACACCTTC.

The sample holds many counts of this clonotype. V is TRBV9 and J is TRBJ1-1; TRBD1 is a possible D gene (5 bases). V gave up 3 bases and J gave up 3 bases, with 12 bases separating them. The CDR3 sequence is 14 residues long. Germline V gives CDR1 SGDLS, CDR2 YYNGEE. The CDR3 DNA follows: TGTGCCAGCAGCGAGTCGAACAGGCACACTGAAGCTTTCTTT. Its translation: CASSESNRHTEAFF.

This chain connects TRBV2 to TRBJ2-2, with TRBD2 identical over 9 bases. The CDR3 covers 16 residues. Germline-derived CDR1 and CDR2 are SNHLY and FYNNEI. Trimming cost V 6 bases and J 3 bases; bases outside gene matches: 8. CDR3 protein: CASRGPSGTYTGELFF. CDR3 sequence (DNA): TGTGCCAGCAGGGGCCCTAGCGGGACCTACACCGGGGAGCTGTTTTTT. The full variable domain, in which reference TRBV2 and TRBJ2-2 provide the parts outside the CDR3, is EPEVTQTPSHQVTQMGQEVILRCVPISNHLYFYWYRQILGQKVEFLVSFYNNEISEKSEIFDDQFSVERPDGSNFTLKIRSTKLEDSAMYFCASRGPSGTYTGELFFGEGSRLTVL.

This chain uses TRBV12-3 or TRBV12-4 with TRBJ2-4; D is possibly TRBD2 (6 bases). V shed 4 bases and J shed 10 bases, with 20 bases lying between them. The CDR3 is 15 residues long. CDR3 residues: CASSSGGPIRQIQYF. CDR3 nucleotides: TGTGCCAGCAGTTCCGGAGGGCCGATTAGGCAAATTCAGTACTTC.

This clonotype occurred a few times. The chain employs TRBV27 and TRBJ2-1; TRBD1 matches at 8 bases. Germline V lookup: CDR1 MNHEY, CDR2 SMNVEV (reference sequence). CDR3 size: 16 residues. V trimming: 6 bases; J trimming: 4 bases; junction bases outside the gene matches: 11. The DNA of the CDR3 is TGTGCCAGCAGCCACCGGGCCAGGGGGCTGTACAATGAGCAGTTCTTC. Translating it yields CASSHRARGLYNEQFF.

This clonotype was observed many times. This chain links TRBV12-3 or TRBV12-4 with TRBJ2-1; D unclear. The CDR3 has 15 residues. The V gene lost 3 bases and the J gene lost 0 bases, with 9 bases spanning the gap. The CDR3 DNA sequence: TGTGCCAGCAGTTTGGACCTCAGCTCCTACAATGAGCAGTTCTTC. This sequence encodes CASSLDLSSYNEQFF.

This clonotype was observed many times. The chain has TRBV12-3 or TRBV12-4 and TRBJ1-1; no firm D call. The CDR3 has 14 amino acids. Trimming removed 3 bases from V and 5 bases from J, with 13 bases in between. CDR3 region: CASSFEAPGTEAFF. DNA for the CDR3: TGTGCCAGCAGTTTTGAGGCCCCGGGGACTGAAGCTTTCTTT.

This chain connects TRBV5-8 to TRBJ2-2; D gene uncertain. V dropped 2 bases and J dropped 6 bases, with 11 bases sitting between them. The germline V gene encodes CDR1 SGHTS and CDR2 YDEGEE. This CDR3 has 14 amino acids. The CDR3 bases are TGTGCCAGCAGCTTCCTAGTGGTGGCCGGGGAGCTGTTTTTT. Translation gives CASSFLVVAGELFF.

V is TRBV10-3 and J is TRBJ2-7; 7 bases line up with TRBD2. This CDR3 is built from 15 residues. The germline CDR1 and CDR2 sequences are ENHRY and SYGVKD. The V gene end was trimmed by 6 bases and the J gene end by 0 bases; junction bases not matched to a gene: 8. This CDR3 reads CAIRPAGVSSYEQYF. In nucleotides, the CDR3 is TGTGCCATCAGGCCTGCGGGGGTTAGCTCCTACGAGCAGTACTTC.

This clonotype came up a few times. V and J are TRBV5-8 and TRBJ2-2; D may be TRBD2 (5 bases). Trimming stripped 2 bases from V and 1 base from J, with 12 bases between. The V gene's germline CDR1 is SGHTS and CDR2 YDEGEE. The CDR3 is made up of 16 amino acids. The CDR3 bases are TGTGCCAGCAGCTTCGGTCTAGCTAGGAACACCGGGGAGCTGTTTTTT. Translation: CASSFGLARNTGELFF.

CDR3 amino acids: CAWSVRRQEANTEAFF. DNA of the CDR3: TGTGCCTGGAGTGTCCGTCGACAGGAGGCTAACACTGAAGCTTTCTTT. The V and J genes are TRBV30 and TRBJ1-1; weak D call: TRBD1 (6 bases). The CDR3 loop spans 16 amino acids. CDR1 GTSNPN and CDR2 SVGIG come from the germline V gene (reference sequence). With 0 bases removed from V and 2 bases from J, the gap between germline ends came to 16 bases.

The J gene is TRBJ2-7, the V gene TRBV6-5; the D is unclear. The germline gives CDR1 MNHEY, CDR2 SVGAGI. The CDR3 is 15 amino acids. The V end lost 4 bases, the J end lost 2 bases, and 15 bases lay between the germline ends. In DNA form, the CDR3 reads TGTGCCAGCAGTTCCCACCGCTTGAACACCTACGAGCAGTACTTC. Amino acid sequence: CASSSHRLNTYEQYF.

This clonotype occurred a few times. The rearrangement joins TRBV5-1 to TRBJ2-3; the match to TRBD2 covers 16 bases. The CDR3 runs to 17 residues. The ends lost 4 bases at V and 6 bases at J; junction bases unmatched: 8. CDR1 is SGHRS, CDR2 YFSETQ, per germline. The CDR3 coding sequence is TGCGCCAGCAGCCTCGGGACTAGCGGGGGGGCCGGGGATACGCAGTATTTT. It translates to CASSLGTSGGAGDTQYF.

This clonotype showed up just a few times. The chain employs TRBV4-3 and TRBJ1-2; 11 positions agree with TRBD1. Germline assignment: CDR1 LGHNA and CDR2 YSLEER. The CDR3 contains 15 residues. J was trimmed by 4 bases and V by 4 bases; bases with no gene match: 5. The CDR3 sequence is CASSRGTGGGYGYTF. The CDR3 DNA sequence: TGCGCCAGCAGCCGCGGGACAGGGGGAGGCTATGGCTACACCTTC.

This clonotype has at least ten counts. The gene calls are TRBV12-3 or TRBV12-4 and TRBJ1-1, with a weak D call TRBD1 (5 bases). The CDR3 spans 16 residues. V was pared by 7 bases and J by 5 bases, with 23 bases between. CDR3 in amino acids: CASTSWVYRPYTEAFF. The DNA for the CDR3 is TGTGCCAGCACCTCGTGGGTGTACAGGCCCTATACTGAAGCTTTCTTT.

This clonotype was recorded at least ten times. CDR3 region: CASSPSTEAFF. Here the CDR3 DNA reads TGTGCCAGCAGCCCAAGTACTGAAGCTTTCTTT. This chain connects TRBV7-2 to TRBJ1-1; D is undetermined. V was trimmed by 5 bases and J by 5 bases, leaving 6 bases between them. Germline V lookup: CDR1 SGHTA, CDR2 FQGNSA. The CDR3 covers 11 residues.

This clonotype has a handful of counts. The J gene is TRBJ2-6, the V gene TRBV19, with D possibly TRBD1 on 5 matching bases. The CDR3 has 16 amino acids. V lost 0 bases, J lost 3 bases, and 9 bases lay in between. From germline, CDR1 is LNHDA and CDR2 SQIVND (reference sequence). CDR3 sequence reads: CASSIDRVVGANVLTF. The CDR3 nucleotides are TGTGCCAGTAGTATAGACAGGGTTGTTGGGGCCAACGTCCTGACTTTC.

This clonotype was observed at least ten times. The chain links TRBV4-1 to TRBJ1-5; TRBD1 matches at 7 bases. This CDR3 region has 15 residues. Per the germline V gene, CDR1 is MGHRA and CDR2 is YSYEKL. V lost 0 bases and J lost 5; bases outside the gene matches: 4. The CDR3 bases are TGCGCCAGCAGCCAAGAAACAGGGGCATATCAGCCCCAGCATTTT. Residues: CASSQETGAYQPQHF.

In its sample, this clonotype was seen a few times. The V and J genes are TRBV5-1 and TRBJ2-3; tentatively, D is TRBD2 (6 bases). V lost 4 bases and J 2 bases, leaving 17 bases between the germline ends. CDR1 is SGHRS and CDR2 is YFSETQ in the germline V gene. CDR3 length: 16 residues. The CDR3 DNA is TGCGCCAGCAGCATAGGACTACTCCCGATCACAGATACGCAGTATTTT. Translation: CASSIGLLPITDTQYF.

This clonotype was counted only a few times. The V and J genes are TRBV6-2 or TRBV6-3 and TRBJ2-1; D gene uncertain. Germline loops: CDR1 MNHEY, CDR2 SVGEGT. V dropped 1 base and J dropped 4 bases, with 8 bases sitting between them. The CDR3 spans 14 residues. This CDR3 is CASSYFPGYNEQFF. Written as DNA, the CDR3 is TGTGCCAGCAGTTACTTTCCAGGATACAATGAGCAGTTCTTC.

The CDR3 is CASSREPQSFYNEQFF. Here the CDR3 DNA reads TGCGCCAGCAGCCGCGAACCGCAGAGTTTTTACAATGAGCAGTTCTTC. V usage is TRBV4-1 and J usage is TRBJ2-1; unclear D gene. Germline CDR1 is MGHRA and CDR2 is YSYEKL. The CDR3 is made up of 16 amino acids. V lost 4 bases and J lost 4, with 17 bases in between.

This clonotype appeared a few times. The CDR3 sequence: CASIQPSGVGEKLFF. The CDR3 region has the DNA TGTGCCAGCATTCAACCCTCAGGGGTTGGAGAAAAACTGTTTTTT. This rearrangement joins TRBV21-1 to TRBJ1-4; TRBD1, the table's D call, was not compared with the DNA. TRBV21-1 counts as a pseudogene. CDR3 length: 15 amino acids.

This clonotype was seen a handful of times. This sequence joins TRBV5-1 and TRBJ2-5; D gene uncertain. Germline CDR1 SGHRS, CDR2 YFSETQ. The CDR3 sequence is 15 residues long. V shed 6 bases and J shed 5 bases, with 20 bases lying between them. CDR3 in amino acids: CASNSFSLGTETQYF. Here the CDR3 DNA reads TGCGCCAGCAACTCGTTTTCCTTGGGTACGGAGACCCAGTACTTC.

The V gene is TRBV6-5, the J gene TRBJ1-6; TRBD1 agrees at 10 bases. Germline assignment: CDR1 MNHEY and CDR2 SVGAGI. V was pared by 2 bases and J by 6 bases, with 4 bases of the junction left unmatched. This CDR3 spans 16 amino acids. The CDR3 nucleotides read TGTGCCAGCAGTTACCCCCGGGACAGGGGTAATTCACCCCTCCACTTT. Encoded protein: CASSYPRDRGNSPLHF.

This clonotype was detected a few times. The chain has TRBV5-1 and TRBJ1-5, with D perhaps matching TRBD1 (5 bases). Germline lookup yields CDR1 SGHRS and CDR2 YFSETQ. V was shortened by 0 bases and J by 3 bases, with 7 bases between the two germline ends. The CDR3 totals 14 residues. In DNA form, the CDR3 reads TGCGCCAGCAGCTTGGGAGGGGTCAATCAGCCCCAGCATTTT. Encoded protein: CASSLGGVNQPQHF. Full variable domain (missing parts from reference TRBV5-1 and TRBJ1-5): KAGVTQTPRYLIKTRGQQVTLSCSPISGHRSVSWYQQTPGQGLQFLFEYFSETQRNKGNFPGRFSGRQFSNSRSEMNVSTLELGDSALYLCASSLGGVNQPQHFGDGTRLSIL.

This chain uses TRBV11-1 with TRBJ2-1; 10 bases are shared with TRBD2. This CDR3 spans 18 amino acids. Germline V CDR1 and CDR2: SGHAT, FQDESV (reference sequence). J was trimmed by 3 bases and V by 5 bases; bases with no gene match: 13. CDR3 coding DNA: TGTGCCAGCAGCATCCTTTCGACTAGCGGGCGGGTCTACAATGAGCAGTTCTTC. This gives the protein CASSILSTSGRVYNEQFF.

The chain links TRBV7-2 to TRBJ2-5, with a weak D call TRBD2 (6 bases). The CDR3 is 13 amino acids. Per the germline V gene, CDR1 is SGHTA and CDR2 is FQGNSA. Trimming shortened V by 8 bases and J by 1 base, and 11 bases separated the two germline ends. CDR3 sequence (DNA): TGTGCCAGCGCTGGCGGGGCCCAAGAGACCCAGTACTTC. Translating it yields CASAGGAQETQYF.

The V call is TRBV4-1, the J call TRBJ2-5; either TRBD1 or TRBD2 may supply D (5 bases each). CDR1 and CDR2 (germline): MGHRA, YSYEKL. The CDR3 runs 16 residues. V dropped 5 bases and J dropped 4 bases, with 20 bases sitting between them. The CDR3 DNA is TGCGCCAGCAGCTCCCTCGGGACCGCCGGAGGAGAGACCCAGTACTTC. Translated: CASSSLGTAGGETQYF.